These T cell receptor beta chains were read from a single sample in a study of shared clonotypes between healthy human individuals. TCRdb keeps only in-frame clones here, not all; method: immunoSEQ multiplex PCR. The sample yields roughly 2.2 million clones, around 92% seen once. Sequencing input: naive CD4+ T cells from PBMCs. These receptors came from a man younger than 35 in good health. Some clones in this sample may be carry-over from other donors' samples. CDR3s include the opening cysteine and the closing phenylalanine or tryptophan. The D gene is left open where the match is weak. A clone size is listed for some rows: how often the clone was seen (once, few, many), or a class if it is expanded.

J	size	V	D	DNA	CDR3
TRBJ2-2	NA	TRBV2	NA	TGTGCCAGCAGTGAAGACTACAAGGGGTACGGGGAGCTGTTTTTT	CASSEDYKGYGELFF
TRBJ2-5	NA	TRBV5-4	NA	TGTGCCAGCAGGGAACAACCAGGAGCCCGGGAGCGTCAAGAGACCCAGTACTTC	CASREQPGARERQETQYF
TRBJ1-1	NA	TRBV19	NA	TGTGCCAGTAGTATAGGACCCCTGAACACTGAAGCTTTCTTT	CASSIGPLNTEAFF
TRBJ2-4	few	TRBV2	NA	TGTGCCAGCAGTGAAGCGCTACTGGGGTTCCTGCTTCAGTACTTC	CASSEALLGFLLQYF
TRBJ2-2	NA	TRBV27	TRBD2	TGTGCCAGCAGTTTATCGGGACTAGCGGGGGCGAACACCGGGGAGCTGTTTTTT	CASSLSGLAGANTGELFF
TRBJ2-1	NA	TRBV7-7	NA	TGTGCCAGCAGCTTGGACAGATACAATGAGCAGTTCTTC	CASSLDRYNEQFF
TRBJ1-5	NA	TRBV4-3	NA	TGCGCCAGCAGCCAAGAGCCTCGGGGGAATAATCAGCCCCAGCATTTT	CASSQEPRGNNQPQHF
TRBJ2-1	NA	TRBV7-9	TRBD2	TGTGCCAGCAGCTTAGCGCGGCTAGCGGGAGTTAGCGAGCAGTTCTTC	CASSLARLAGVSEQFF
TRBJ2-7	NA	TRBV27	TRBD2	TGTGCCAGCGGGGCGGGGGGCGTGAGATGGATCTCCGGCGAGCAGTACTTC	CASGAGGVRWISGEQYF
TRBJ1-2	NA	TRBV5-5	NA	TGTGCCAGCAGCGGCGGACAGCGAGCTAACTATGGCTACACCTTC	CASSGGQRANYGYTF
TRBJ2-4	NA	TRBV7-9	NA	TGTGCCAGCAGCTTAGGGCAGGGCTGGGCCAAAAACATTCAGTACTTC	CASSLGQGWAKNIQYF
TRBJ1-1	NA	TRBV9	NA	TGTGCCAGCAGCACCAGGGGTGGGAACACTGAAGCTTTCTTT	CASSTRGGNTEAFF
TRBJ2-2	NA	TRBV4-1	TRBD2	TGCGCCAGCAGCTCCCTGGGACTAGCGGGAGGGAAGGCCGGGGAGCTGTTTTTT	CASSSLGLAGGKAGELFF
TRBJ1-2	NA	TRBV7-3	NA	TGTGCCAGCAGCCCAACTCGCAGGGCGGGCGACTATGGCTACACCTTC	CASSPTRRAGDYGYTF
TRBJ2-7	NA	TRBV11-2	NA	TGTGCCAGCAGCTTAGAATCCGGGACACCGTCCTACGAGCAGTACTTC	CASSLESGTPSYEQYF
TRBJ2-3	NA	TRBV28	NA	TGTGCCAGCAACTCACAGGGCCGTAGCACAGATACGCAGTATTTT	CASNSQGRSTDTQYF
TRBJ2-1	NA	TRBV5-4	NA	TGTGCCAGCACCGTCCCTAACCGGGGAGTGTATGAGCAGTTCTTC	CASTVPNRGVYEQFF